A selection of T cell receptor beta chains follows, all from one sample in a study of response to subunit inactivated influenza vaccine. TCRdb processed the RT-PCR reads anew with MiXCR; each CDR3 protein has one entry. The table includes fewer than 700,000 distinct CDR3 sequences, over 10% detected once. This specimen was PBMCs from blood, taken more than 35 days after vaccination. These receptors were collected from a man aged 45-65 years who received an inactivated influenza vaccine. Both conserved end residues are part of each CDR3. Each record gives: J gene, V gene, clone size, D gene, CDR3 protein, CDR3 DNA. D genes are given only for firm matches. Part of the rows lack a size; the others show once, few, many or a class for expanded clones.

j_call: TRBJ2-5
v_call: TRBV5-1
clone_size: few
d_call: -
cdr3_aa: CASSSGAVGETQYF
cdr3_nt: TGCGCCAGCAGTTCTGGGGCCGTTGGGGAGACCCAGTACTTC

j_call: TRBJ2-7
v_call: TRBV28
clone_size: -
d_call: -
cdr3_aa: CASSAMDGFNEQYF
cdr3_nt: TGTGCCAGCAGCGCGATGGACGGATTTAACGAGCAGTACTTC

j_call: TRBJ2-5
v_call: TRBV7-2
clone_size: -
d_call: -
cdr3_aa: CASSRGFPETQYF
cdr3_nt: TGTGCCAGCAGCCGGGGGTTTCCAGAGACCCAGTACTTC

j_call: TRBJ1-6
v_call: TRBV20-1
clone_size: many
d_call: -
cdr3_aa: CSARVSRDSPLHF
cdr3_nt: TGCAGTGCTAGAGTAAGCAGGGACTCACCCCTCCACTTT

j_call: TRBJ2-7
v_call: TRBV5-1
clone_size: -
d_call: -
cdr3_aa: CASSLRGDGYEQYF
cdr3_nt: TGCGCCAGCAGCTTGAGGGGGGATGGCTACGAGCAGTACTTC

j_call: TRBJ1-2
v_call: TRBV4-2
clone_size: -
d_call: TRBD1
cdr3_aa: CASSQDLTRPGGGYGYTF
cdr3_nt: TGTGCCAGCAGCCAAGATCTAACGCGCCCAGGGGGCGGTTATGGCTACACCTTC

j_call: TRBJ2-1
v_call: TRBV3-1
clone_size: -
d_call: TRBD2
cdr3_aa: CASCFWLAGSGGYNEQFF
cdr3_nt: TGTGCCAGCTGTTTTTGGCTAGCGGGGAGTGGCGGGTACAATGAGCAGTTCTTC

j_call: TRBJ1-5
v_call: TRBV6-1
clone_size: few
d_call: -
cdr3_aa: CASTNNQGGQPQHF
cdr3_nt: TGTGCCAGCACTAATAACCAGGGTGGTCAGCCCCAGCATTTT

j_call: TRBJ1-2
v_call: TRBV2
clone_size: many
d_call: TRBD1
cdr3_aa: CASKPDREVGGYTF
cdr3_nt: TGTGCCAGCAAGCCGGACAGGGAGGTCGGCGGCTACACCTTC

j_call: TRBJ2-7
v_call: TRBV4-1
clone_size: few
d_call: -
cdr3_aa: CASSPSQVYYEQYF
cdr3_nt: TGCGCCAGCAGCCCGAGCCAGGTTTATTACGAGCAGTACTTC

j_call: TRBJ2-2
v_call: TRBV5-5
clone_size: -
d_call: -
cdr3_aa: CASSLIGQELFF
cdr3_nt: TGTGCCAGCAGCTTGATCGGGCAGGAGCTGTTTTTT

j_call: TRBJ1-4
v_call: TRBV20-1
clone_size: few
d_call: -
cdr3_aa: CSARGVINEKLFF
cdr3_nt: TGCAGTGCTAGAGGGGTCATTAATGAAAAACTGTTTTTT

j_call: TRBJ2-1
v_call: TRBV9
clone_size: -
d_call: TRBD2
cdr3_aa: CASSVASGEWSNEQFF
cdr3_nt: TGTGCCAGCAGCGTCGCTAGCGGGGAGTGGTCCAATGAGCAGTTCTTC

j_call: TRBJ2-4
v_call: TRBV18
clone_size: -
d_call: -
cdr3_aa: CASSPPMINIQYF
cdr3_nt: TGTGCCAGCTCACCACCTATGATAAACATTCAGTACTTC

j_call: TRBJ1-1
v_call: TRBV3-1
clone_size: -
d_call: -
cdr3_aa: CASSSLAGFEAFF
cdr3_nt: TGTGCCAGCAGCTCCCTGGCGGGTTTTGAAGCTTTCTTT

j_call: TRBJ2-5
v_call: TRBV14
clone_size: -
d_call: -
cdr3_aa: CASSQVTGPSGIVRETQYF
cdr3_nt: TGTGCCAGCAGCCAAGTGACAGGACCAAGCGGGATTGTTCGAGAGACCCAGTACTTC

j_call: TRBJ1-6
v_call: TRBV14
clone_size: -
d_call: -
cdr3_aa: CASSHWTDNSPLHF
cdr3_nt: TGTGCCAGCAGCCACTGGACAGATAATTCACCCCTCCACTTT

j_call: TRBJ1-3
v_call: TRBV29-1
clone_size: few
d_call: -
cdr3_aa: CSVVGGAPGNTIYF
cdr3_nt: TGCAGCGTTGTAGGGGGTGCGCCTGGAAACACCATATATTTT

j_call: TRBJ2-2
v_call: TRBV7-9
clone_size: -
d_call: TRBD1
cdr3_aa: CANSRPTGAATGELFF
cdr3_nt: TGTGCCAACAGCCGCCCGACAGGGGCTGCCACCGGGGAGCTGTTTTTT

j_call: TRBJ2-2
v_call: TRBV20-1
clone_size: -
d_call: TRBD1
cdr3_aa: CSAIQGQGNTGELFF
cdr3_nt: TGCAGTGCTATACAGGGACAGGGGAACACCGGGGAGCTGTTTTTT

j_call: TRBJ2-7
v_call: TRBV5-4
clone_size: few
d_call: -
cdr3_aa: CASSLDMWGEQYF
cdr3_nt: TGTGCCAGCAGCTTGGACATGTGGGGCGAGCAGTACTTC

j_call: TRBJ2-7
v_call: TRBV4-3
clone_size: few
d_call: -
cdr3_aa: CASSQDRGGIYEQYF
cdr3_nt: TGCGCCAGCAGCCAAGATAGAGGCGGAATCTACGAGCAGTACTTC

j_call: TRBJ2-6
v_call: TRBV29-1
clone_size: few
d_call: TRBD1
cdr3_aa: CSVDAGQGGANVLTF
cdr3_nt: TGCAGCGTTGACGCGGGACAGGGGGGGGCCAACGTCCTGACTTTC

j_call: TRBJ1-6
v_call: TRBV10-3
clone_size: -
d_call: -
cdr3_aa: CAISETSTGGYNSPLHF
cdr3_nt: TGTGCCATCAGTGAGACCTCGACAGGAGGATATAATTCACCCCTCCACTTT

j_call: TRBJ2-2
v_call: TRBV7-9
clone_size: -
d_call: -
cdr3_aa: CASSLGNPGSSTGELFF
cdr3_nt: TGTGCCAGCAGCTTAGGGAACCCTGGGAGTAGCACCGGGGAGCTGTTTTTT

j_call: TRBJ1-1
v_call: TRBV14
clone_size: -
d_call: -
cdr3_aa: CASESGRGWGTEAFF
cdr3_nt: TGTGCCAGCGAAAGCGGACGGGGATGGGGCACTGAAGCTTTCTTT

j_call: TRBJ2-1
v_call: TRBV7-9
clone_size: few
d_call: TRBD2
cdr3_aa: CASRRPGTSGEQFF
cdr3_nt: TGTGCCAGCAGACGCCCCGGGACTAGCGGGGAGCAGTTCTTC

j_call: TRBJ2-7
v_call: TRBV20-1
clone_size: many
d_call: -
cdr3_aa: CSASRLTSVGEQYF
cdr3_nt: TGCAGTGCTAGTAGACTCACGTCGGTGGGCGAGCAGTACTTC

j_call: TRBJ2-1
v_call: TRBV12-3/TRBV12-4
clone_size: few
d_call: TRBD1
cdr3_aa: CASSHRDRQYNEQFF
cdr3_nt: TGTGCCAGCAGCCACCGGGACAGGCAATACAATGAGCAGTTCTTC

j_call: TRBJ2-7
v_call: TRBV28
clone_size: many
d_call: -
cdr3_aa: CASRAGRSYEQYF
cdr3_nt: TGTGCCAGCAGAGCAGGTCGCTCCTACGAGCAGTACTTC

j_call: TRBJ2-3
v_call: TRBV5-1
clone_size: few
d_call: TRBD2
cdr3_aa: CASSLAPASGGDTQYF
cdr3_nt: TGCGCCAGCAGCTTGGCCCCGGCTAGCGGGGGAGATACGCAGTATTTT

j_call: TRBJ2-7
v_call: TRBV10-3
clone_size: medium-sized
d_call: TRBD2
cdr3_aa: CAISESSSGGTQYF
cdr3_nt: TGTGCCATCAGTGAGTCGAGTAGCGGGGGGACGCAGTACTTC

j_call: TRBJ2-7
v_call: TRBV7-2
clone_size: -
d_call: -
cdr3_aa: CASSLAHGGRTYEQYF
cdr3_nt: TGTGCCAGCAGCTTAGCGCACGGGGGGCGAACCTACGAGCAGTACTTC

j_call: TRBJ1-2
v_call: TRBV27
clone_size: -
d_call: -
cdr3_aa: CASSPQTGPSYGYTF
cdr3_nt: TGTGCCAGCAGTCCTCAGACAGGCCCAAGCTATGGCTACACCTTC

j_call: TRBJ1-5
v_call: TRBV27
clone_size: few
d_call: -
cdr3_aa: CASSPEGRSNQPQHF
cdr3_nt: TGTGCCAGCAGTCCCGAGGGAAGGAGCAATCAGCCCCAGCATTTT

j_call: TRBJ2-1
v_call: TRBV20-1
clone_size: many
d_call: -
cdr3_aa: CSADKRDEQFF
cdr3_nt: TGCAGTGCTGACAAGCGGGATGAGCAGTTCTTC

j_call: TRBJ2-5
v_call: TRBV20-1
clone_size: few
d_call: -
cdr3_aa: CSASGGRQETQYF
cdr3_nt: TGCAGTGCTAGCGGGGGGCGGCAAGAGACCCAGTACTTC

j_call: TRBJ2-2
v_call: TRBV28
clone_size: few
d_call: TRBD1
cdr3_aa: CASSGGTGEHTGELFF
cdr3_nt: TGTGCCAGCAGTGGAGGGACAGGGGAACACACCGGGGAGCTGTTTTTT

j_call: TRBJ1-3
v_call: TRBV5-1
clone_size: many
d_call: -
cdr3_aa: CASSLETAVGTIYF
cdr3_nt: TGCGCCAGCAGCTTGGAGACAGCCGTTGGCACCATATATTTT

j_call: TRBJ2-1
v_call: TRBV20-1
clone_size: many
d_call: TRBD1
cdr3_aa: CSARDVQGAGEQFF
cdr3_nt: TGCAGTGCTAGAGACGTACAGGGGGCGGGTGAGCAGTTCTTC

j_call: TRBJ2-5
v_call: TRBV7-2
clone_size: -
d_call: TRBD1
cdr3_aa: CASSLAGWTGETQYF
cdr3_nt: TGTGCCAGCAGCTTAGCTGGATGGACAGGGGAGACCCAGTACTTC

j_call: TRBJ1-1
v_call: TRBV2
clone_size: many
d_call: -
cdr3_aa: CASSSPSGVNTEAFF
cdr3_nt: TGTGCCAGCAGTTCCCCGTCGGGGGTGAACACTGAAGCTTTCTTT

j_call: TRBJ2-7
v_call: TRBV5-1
clone_size: many
d_call: TRBD1
cdr3_aa: CASSLGTGGNEQYF
cdr3_nt: TGCGCCAGCAGCTTGGGGACAGGGGGCAACGAGCAGTACTTC